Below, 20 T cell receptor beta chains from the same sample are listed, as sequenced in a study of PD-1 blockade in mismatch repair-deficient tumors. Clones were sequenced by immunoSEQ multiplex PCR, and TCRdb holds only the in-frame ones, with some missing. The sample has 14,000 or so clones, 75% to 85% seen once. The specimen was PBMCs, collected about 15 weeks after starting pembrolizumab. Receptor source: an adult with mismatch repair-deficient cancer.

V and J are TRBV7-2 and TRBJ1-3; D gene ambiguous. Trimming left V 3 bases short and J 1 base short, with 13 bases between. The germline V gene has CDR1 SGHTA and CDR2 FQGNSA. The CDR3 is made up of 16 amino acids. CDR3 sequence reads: CASSFAGWASGNTIYF. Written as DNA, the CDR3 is TGTGCCAGCAGCTTTGCGGGGTGGGCTTCTGGAAACACCATATATTTT.

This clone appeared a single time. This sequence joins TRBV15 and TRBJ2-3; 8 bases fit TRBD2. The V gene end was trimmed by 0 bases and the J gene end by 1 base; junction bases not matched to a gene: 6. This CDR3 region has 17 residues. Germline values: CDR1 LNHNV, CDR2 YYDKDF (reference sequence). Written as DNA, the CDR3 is TGTGCCACCAGCAGAGAGAGCCTACTAGCGGGCACAGATACGCAGTATTTT. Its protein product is CATSRESLLAGTDTQYF.

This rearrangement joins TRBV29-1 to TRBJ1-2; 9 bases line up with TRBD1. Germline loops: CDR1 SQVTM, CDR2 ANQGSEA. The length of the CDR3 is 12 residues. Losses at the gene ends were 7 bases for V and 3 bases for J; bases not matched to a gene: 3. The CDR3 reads CSGRTGDYGYTF. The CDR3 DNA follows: TGCAGCGGCCGGACAGGGGACTATGGCTACACCTTC.

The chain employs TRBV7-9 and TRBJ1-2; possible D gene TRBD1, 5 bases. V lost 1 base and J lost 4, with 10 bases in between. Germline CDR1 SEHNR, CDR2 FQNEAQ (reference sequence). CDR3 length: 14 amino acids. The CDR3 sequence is CASSLGDWGYGYTF. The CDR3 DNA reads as TGTGCCAGCAGCTTAGGGGACTGGGGCTATGGCTACACCTTC.

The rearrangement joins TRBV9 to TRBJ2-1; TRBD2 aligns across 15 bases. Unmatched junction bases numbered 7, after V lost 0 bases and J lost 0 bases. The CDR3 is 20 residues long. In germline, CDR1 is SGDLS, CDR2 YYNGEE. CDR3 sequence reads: CASSVDPGTSGRSSYNEQFF. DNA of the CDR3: TGTGCCAGCAGCGTAGACCCCGGGACTAGCGGGAGGAGCTCCTACAATGAGCAGTTCTTC.

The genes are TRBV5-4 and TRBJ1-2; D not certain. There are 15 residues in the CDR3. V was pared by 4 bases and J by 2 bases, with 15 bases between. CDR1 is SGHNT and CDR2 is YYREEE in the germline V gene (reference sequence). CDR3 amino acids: CASSPGGSENYGYTF. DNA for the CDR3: TGTGCCAGCAGCCCGGGTGGATCAGAGAACTATGGCTACACCTTC.

CDR3 nucleotides: TGCGCCAGCAGCTTGGCGACAGGGGGACAAGTAAACACTGAAGCTTTCTTT. This codes for CASSLATGGQVNTEAFF. The chain links TRBV5-1 to TRBJ1-1; 9 bases are a match to TRBD1. The length of the CDR3 is 17 residues. V lost 0 bases and J lost 2; bases outside the gene matches: 8. Germline values: CDR1 SGHRS, CDR2 YFSETQ.

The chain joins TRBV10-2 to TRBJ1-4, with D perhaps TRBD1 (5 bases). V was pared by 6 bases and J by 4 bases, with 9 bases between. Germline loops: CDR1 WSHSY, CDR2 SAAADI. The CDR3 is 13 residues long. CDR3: CASRDMGNEKLFF. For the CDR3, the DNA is TGCGCCAGCAGGGACATGGGTAATGAAAAACTGTTTTTT.

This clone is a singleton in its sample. This chain's CDR3 is CASSYGGQYTNEQFF. The DNA for the CDR3 is TGTGCCAGCAGTTACGGGGGACAGTACACCAATGAGCAGTTCTTC. The J gene is TRBJ2-1, the V gene TRBV6-6, with 7 bases matching TRBD1. Germline V CDR1 and CDR2: MNHNY, SVGAGI (reference sequence). This CDR3 has 15 residues. V gave up 2 bases and J gave up 6 bases; unmatched junction bases: 7.

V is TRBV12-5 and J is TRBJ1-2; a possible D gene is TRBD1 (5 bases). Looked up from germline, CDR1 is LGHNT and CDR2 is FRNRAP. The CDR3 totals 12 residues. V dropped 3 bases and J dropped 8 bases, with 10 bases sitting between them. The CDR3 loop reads CASGFRTHGYTF. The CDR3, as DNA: TGTGCTAGTGGTTTCCGGACACACGGCTACACCTTC.

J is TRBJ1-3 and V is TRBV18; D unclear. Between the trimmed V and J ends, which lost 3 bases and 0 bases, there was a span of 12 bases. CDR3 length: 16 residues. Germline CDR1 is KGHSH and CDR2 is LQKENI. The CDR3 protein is CASSPQLDNSGNTIYF. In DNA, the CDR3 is TGTGCCAGCTCACCGCAGCTAGATAACTCTGGAAACACCATATATTTT.

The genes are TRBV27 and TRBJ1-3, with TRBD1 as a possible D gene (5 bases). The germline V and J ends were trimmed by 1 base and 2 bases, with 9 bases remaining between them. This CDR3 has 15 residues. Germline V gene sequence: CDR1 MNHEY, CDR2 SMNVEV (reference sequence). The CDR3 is CASSLYGGTGNTIYF. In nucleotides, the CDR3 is TGTGCCAGCAGTTTATATGGGGGGACTGGAAACACCATATATTTT.

CDR3 protein: CAIRYNSGNTIYF. The CDR3 DNA reads TGTGCCATCAGGTACAACTCTGGAAACACCATATATTTT. The chain carries TRBV10-3 and TRBJ1-3; D is ambiguous. The V gene lost 6 bases and the J gene lost 0 bases, with 6 bases spanning the gap. Germline V gives CDR1 ENHRY, CDR2 SYGVKD. This CDR3 contains 13 residues.

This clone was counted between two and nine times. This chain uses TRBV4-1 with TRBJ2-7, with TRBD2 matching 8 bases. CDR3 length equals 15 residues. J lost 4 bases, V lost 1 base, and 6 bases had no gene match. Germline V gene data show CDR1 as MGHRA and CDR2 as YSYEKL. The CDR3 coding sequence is TGCGCCAGCAGCCAAGGGAGCGGGAGCCCTTACGAGCAGTACTTC. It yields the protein CASSQGSGSPYEQYF.

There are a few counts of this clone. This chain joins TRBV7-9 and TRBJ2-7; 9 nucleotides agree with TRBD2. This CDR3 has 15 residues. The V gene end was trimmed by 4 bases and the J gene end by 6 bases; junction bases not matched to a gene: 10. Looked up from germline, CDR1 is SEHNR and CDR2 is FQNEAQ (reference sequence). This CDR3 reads CASSSWASGNLEQYF. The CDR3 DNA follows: TGTGCCAGCAGCTCTTGGGCTAGCGGGAATCTCGAGCAGTACTTC.

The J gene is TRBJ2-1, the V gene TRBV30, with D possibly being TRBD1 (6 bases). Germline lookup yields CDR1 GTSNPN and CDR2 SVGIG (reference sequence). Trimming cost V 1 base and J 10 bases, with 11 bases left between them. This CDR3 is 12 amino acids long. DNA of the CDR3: TGTGCCTGGAGTGACCCAACAGGGGAGCAGTTCTTC. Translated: CAWSDPTGEQFF. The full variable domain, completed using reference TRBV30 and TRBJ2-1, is SQTIHQWPATLVQPVGSPLSLECTVEGTSNPNLYWYRQAAGRGLQLLFYSVGIGQISSEVPQNLSASRPQDRQFILSSKKLLLSDSGFYLCAWSDPTGEQFFGPGTRLTVL.

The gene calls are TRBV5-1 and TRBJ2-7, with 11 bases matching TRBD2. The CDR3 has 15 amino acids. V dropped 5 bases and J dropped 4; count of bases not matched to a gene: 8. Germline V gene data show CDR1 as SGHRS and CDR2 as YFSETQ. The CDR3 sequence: CASRRGTSGGYEQYF. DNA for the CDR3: TGCGCCAGCAGGAGAGGGACTAGCGGAGGATACGAGCAGTACTTC.

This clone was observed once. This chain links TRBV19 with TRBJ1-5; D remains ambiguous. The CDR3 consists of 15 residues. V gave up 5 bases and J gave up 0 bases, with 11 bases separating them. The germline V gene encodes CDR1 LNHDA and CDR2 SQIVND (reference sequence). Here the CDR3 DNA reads TGTGCCAGTAGTGGGCCTTCCTATAGCAATCAGCCCCAGCATTTT. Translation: CASSGPSYSNQPQHF.

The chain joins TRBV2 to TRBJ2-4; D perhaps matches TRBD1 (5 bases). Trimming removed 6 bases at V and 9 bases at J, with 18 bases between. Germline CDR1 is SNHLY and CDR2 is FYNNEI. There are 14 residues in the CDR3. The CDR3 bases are TGTGCCAGCAGACAAGGGGCCCCGGGCGGCATTCAGTACTTC. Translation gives CASRQGAPGGIQYF.

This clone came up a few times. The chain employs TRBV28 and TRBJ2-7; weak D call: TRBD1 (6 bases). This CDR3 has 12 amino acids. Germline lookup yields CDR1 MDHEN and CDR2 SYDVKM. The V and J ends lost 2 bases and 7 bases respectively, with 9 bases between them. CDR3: CASSLTGTEQYF. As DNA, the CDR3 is TGTGCCAGCAGTTTAACCGGGACAGAGCAGTACTTC.